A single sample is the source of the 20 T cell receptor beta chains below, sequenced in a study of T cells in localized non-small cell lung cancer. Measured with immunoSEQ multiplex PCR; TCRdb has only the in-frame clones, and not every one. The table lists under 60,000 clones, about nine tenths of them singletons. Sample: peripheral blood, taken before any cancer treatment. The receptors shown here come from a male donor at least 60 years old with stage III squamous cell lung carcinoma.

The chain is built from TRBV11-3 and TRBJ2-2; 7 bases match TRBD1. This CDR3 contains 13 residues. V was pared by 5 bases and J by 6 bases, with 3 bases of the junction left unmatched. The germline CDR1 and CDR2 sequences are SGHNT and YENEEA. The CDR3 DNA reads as TGTGCCAGCAGCCGGGACAGCGCCGGGGAGCTGTTTTTT. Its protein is CASSRDSAGELFF.

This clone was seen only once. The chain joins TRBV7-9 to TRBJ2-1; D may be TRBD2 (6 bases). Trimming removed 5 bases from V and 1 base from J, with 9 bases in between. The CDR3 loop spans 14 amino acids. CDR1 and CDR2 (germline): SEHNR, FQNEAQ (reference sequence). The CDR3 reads CASSGSGSYNEQFF. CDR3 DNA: TGTGCCAGCAGCGGTAGCGGATCCTACAATGAGCAGTTCTTC.

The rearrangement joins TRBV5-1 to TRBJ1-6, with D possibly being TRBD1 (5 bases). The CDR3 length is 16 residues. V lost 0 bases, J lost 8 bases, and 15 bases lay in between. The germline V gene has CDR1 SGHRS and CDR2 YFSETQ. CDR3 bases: TGCGCCAGCAGCTTGGAGGTGGGGGGTGCAGATTCACCCCTCCACTTT. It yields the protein CASSLEVGGADSPLHF.

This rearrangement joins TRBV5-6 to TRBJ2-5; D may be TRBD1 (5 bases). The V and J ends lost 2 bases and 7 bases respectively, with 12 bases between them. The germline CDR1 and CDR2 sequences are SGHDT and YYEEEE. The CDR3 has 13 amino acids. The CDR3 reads CASSFPQGPTQYF. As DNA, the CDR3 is TGTGCCAGCAGCTTCCCCCAGGGTCCGACCCAGTACTTC.

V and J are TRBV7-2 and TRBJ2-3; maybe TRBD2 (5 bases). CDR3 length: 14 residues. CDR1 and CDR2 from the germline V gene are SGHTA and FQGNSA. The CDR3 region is CAENTKGGTDTQYF. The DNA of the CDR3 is TGTGCAGAGAATACCAAGGGAGGCACAGATACGCAGTATTTT.

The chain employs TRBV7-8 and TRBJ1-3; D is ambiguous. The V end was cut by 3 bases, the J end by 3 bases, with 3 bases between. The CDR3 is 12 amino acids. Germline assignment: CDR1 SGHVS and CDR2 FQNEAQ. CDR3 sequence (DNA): TGTGCCAGCAGCTTTTTTGGAAACACCATATATTTT. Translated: CASSFFGNTIYF.

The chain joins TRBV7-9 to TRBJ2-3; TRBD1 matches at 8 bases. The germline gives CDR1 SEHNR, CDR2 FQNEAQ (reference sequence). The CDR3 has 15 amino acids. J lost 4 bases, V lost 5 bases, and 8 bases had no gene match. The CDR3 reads CASSLTGENPDTQYF. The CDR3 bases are TGTGCCAGCAGCCTGACAGGGGAAAACCCAGATACGCAGTATTTT.

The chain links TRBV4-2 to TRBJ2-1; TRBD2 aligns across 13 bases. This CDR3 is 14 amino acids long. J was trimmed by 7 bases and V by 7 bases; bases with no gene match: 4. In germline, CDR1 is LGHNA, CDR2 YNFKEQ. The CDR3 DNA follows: TGTGCCAGCACCCAGGGACTAGCGGGGAATGAGCAGTTCTTC. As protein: CASTQGLAGNEQFF.

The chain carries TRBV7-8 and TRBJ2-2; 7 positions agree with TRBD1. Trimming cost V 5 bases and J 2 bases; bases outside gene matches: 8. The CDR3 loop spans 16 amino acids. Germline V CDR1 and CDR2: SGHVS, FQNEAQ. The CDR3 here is CASSQMGQRNTGELFF. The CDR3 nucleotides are TGTGCCAGCAGCCAAATGGGACAGCGCAACACCGGGGAGCTGTTTTTT.

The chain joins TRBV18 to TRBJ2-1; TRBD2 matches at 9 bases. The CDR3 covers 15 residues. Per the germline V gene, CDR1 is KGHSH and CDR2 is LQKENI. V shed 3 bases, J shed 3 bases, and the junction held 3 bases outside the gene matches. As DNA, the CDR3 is TGTGCCAGCTCACCTTCTAGCGGGAACTACAATGAGCAGTTCTTC. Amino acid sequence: CASSPSSGNYNEQFF.

CDR3 region: CASSPRTRAGEQFF. The CDR3 bases are TGTGCCAGCAGCCCAAGGACTAGAGCTGGTGAGCAGTTCTTC. The chain recombines TRBV7-9 with TRBJ2-1; 7 bases map to TRBD2. CDR3 length: 14 residues. V shed 5 bases, J shed 9 bases, and the junction held 10 bases outside the gene matches. Germline CDR1 and CDR2: SEHNR and FQNEAQ (reference sequence).

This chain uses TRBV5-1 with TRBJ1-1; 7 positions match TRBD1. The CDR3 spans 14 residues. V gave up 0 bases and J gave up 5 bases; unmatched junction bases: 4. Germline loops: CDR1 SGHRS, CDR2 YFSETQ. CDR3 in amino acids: CASSLAGGRTEAFF. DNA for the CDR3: TGCGCCAGCAGCTTGGCAGGGGGACGAACTGAAGCTTTCTTT.

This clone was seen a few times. The CDR3 nucleotides are TGTGCCAGCAGCTTGGCGGGGGGTGAAGGGGAGACCCAGTACTTC. This encodes CASSLAGGEGETQYF. The chain employs TRBV5-6 and TRBJ2-5; 7 nucleotides match TRBD2. This CDR3 has 15 amino acids. The J segment lost 5 bases and the V segment lost 0 bases, leaving 7 bases of the junction unmatched. CDR1 and CDR2 (germline): SGHDT, YYEEEE.

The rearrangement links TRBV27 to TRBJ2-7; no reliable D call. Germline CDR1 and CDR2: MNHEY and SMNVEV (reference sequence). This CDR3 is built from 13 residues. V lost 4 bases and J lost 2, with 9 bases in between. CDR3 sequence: CASSSALTYEQYF. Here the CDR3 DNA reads TGTGCCAGCAGTTCTGCACTAACCTACGAGCAGTACTTC.

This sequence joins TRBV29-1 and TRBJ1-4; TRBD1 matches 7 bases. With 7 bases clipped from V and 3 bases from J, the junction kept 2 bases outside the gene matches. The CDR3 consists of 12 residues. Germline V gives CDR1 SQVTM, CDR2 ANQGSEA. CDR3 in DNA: TGCAGCGCGGGACAGCCTAATGAAAAACTGTTTTTT. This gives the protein CSAGQPNEKLFF.

CDR3 coding DNA: TGCAGCGTTGAATTAGTAAAGACCGAAACCCGAGAGACCCAGTACTTC. Encoded protein: CSVELVKTETRETQYF. The chain has TRBV29-1 and TRBJ2-5, with D unclear. CDR3 length equals 16 residues. V was clipped by 2 bases and J by 4 bases, with 20 bases between them. From germline, CDR1 is SQVTM and CDR2 ANQGSEA. Full variable domain (remainder filled in from reference TRBV29-1 and TRBJ2-5): SAVISQKPSRDICQRGTSLTIQCQVDSQVTMMFWYRQQPGQSLTLIATANQGSEATYESGFVIDKFPISRPNLTFSTLTVSNMSPEDSSIYLCSVELVKTETRETQYFGPGTRLLVL.

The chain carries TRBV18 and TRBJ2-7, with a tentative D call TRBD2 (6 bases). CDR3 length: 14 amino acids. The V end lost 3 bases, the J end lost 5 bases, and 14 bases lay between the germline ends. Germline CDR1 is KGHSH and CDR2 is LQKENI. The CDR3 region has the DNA TGTGCCAGCTCACCTGCAGGGCCTAGCGACGAGCAGTACTTC. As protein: CASSPAGPSDEQYF.

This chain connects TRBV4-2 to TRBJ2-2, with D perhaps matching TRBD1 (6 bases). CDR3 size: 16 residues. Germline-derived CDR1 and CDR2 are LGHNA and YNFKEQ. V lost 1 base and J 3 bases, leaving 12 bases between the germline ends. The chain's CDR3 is CASSQVPGADTGELFF. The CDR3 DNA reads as TGTGCCAGCAGCCAAGTTCCAGGGGCAGACACCGGGGAGCTGTTTTTT.

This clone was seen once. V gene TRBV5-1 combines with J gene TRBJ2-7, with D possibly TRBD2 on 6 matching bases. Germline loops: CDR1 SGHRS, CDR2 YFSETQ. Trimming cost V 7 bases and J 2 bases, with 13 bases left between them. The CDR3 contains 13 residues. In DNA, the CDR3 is TGCGCCAGCTCGGAGGGCGGTACCTACGAGCAGTACTTC. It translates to CASSEGGTYEQYF.

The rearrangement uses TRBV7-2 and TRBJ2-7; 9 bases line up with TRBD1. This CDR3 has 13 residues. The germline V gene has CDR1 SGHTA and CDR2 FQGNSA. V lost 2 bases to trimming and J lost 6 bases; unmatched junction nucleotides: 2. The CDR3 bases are TGTGCCAGCAGCTTAAAACAGGGGGCCGAGCAGTACTTC. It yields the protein CASSLKQGAEQYF.